Here is one T cell receptor beta chain with its context. Its antigen is unknown. Clones were sequenced by immunoSEQ multiplex PCR, and TCRdb holds only the in-frame ones, with some missing. The sample shows 300,000 to 400,000 clones, approximately 80% of them seen only once. The treatment is: some 20 received Ad26.COV2.S at low or high dose, single or two shots; roughly five received placebo; per-sample allocation not given. The investigators took samples on day 63 after the first vaccine or placebo injection. This vaccine is an Ad26 vector that expresses the Wuhan-strain SARS-CoV-2 spike. This sample is drawn from a study of Ad26.COV2.S vaccination and SARS-CoV-2 variants. Turning to the study itself: In the study, Ad26.COV2.S was injected intramuscularly once, or twice 56 days apart.

Findings and limits, study-wide: The breadth of spike-specific CD8+ and CD4+ T cell responses after vaccination was reportedly substantial.

This TCR came from a person aged 18 to 65 who received the Ad26.COV2.S COVID-19 vaccine or a placebo. The sample consisted of peripheral blood, taken in a trial of Ad26.COV2.S vaccine versus placebo.

CDR3 sequence: CASSVEGVVLFGEQYF. The CDR3 DNA is TGTGCCAGCAGCGTAGAGGGGGTTGTCCTCTTTGGGGAGCAGTACTTC. The chain links TRBV9 to TRBJ2-7; maybe TRBD1 (6 bases). V was trimmed by 0 bases and J by 7 bases, leaving 20 bases between them. This CDR3 has 16 amino acids. Germline CDR1 is SGDLS and CDR2 is YYNGEE.